This T cell receptor beta chain is from a study of radiotherapy plus CTLA-4 blockade in lung cancer. Study-wide results and limits: Dynamics of early blood T cell clones, together with interferon-beta, were reportedly the best predictors of response. An expansion of tumor-derived TCR clones occurred in blood after radiotherapy plus ipilimumab.

About this clone: Its target is not known.

This CDR3 has 14 residues. With V trimmed by 3 bases and J by 7 bases, 4 bases remained unmatched. Per germline, CDR1 LNHDA and CDR2 SQIVND (reference sequence). TCRdb keeps only in-frame clones here, not all; method: immunoSEQ multiplex PCR. The sample gives about 35,000 clones, more than 80% of which show up once; about 6% is in the top ten. This material consisted of peripheral blood, taken from a patient treated with radiotherapy plus ipilimumab. This chain connects TRBV19 to TRBJ1-4; 8 bases are shared with TRBD1. The clonotype comes from a human donor with non-small cell lung cancer who had stable disease on radiotherapy plus ipilimumab. This CDR3 is CASSIGQGVEKLFF. DNA of the CDR3: TGTGCCAGTAGTATCGGACAGGGTGTTGAAAAACTGTTTTTT.